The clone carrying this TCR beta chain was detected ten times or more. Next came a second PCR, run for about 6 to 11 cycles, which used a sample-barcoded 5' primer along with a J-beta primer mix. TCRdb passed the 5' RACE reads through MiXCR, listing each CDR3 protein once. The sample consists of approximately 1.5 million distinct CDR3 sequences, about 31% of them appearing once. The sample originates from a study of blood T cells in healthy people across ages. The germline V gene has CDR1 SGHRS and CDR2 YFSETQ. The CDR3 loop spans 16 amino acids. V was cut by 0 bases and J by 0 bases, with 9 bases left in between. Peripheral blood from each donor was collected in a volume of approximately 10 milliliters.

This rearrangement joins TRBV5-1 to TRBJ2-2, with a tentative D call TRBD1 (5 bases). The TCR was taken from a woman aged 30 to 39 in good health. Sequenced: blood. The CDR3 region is CASSLGQQPNTGELFF. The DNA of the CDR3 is TGCGCCAGCAGCTTGGGACAGCAACCGAACACCGGGGAGCTGTTTTTT.